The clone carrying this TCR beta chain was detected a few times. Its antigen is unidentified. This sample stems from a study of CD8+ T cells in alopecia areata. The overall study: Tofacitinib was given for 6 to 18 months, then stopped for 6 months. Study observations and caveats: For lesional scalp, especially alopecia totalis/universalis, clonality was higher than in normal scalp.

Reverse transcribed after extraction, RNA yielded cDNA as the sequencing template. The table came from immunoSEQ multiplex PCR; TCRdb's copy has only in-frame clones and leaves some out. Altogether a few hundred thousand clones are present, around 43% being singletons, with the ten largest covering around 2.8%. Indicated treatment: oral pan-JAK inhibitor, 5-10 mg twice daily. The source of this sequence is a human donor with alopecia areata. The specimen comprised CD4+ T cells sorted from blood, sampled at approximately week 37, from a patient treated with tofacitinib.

CDR3 loop: CASSPLEEDSSYEQYF. CDR3 DNA sequence: TGTGCCAGCAGTCCGCTCGAAGAGGATTCGTCCTACGAGCAGTACTTC. V gene TRBV27 combines with J gene TRBJ2-7, with no clear D. Germline loops: CDR1 MNHEY, CDR2 SMNVEV (reference sequence). The CDR3 spans 16 residues. V lost 5 bases and J 1 base, leaving 18 bases between the germline ends.